The rows below give T cell receptor beta chains drawn from one sample of a study of T cell responses to AZD1222 COVID-19 vaccine. The assay was immunoSEQ multiplex PCR, and TCRdb's table has in-frame clones only and misses some. The table includes about 50,000 clones, roughly 80% detected once. The sample consisted of peripheral blood, taken 28 days after the second AZD1222 dose. These receptors originate from an adult who received the AZD1222 COVID-19 vaccine. CDR3s include the opening cysteine and the closing phenylalanine or tryptophan. A D gene is named only where the DNA matches it firmly. Only some rows state a clone size, as once, few, many or a class for expanded clones.

clone_size,v_call,j_call,d_call,cdr3_aa,cdr3_nt
NA,TRBV29-1,TRBJ2-1,TRBD2,CSVEDNSGRWGYNEQFF,TGCAGCGTTGAAGATAACAGCGGGAGGTGGGGTTACAATGAGCAGTTCTTC
NA,TRBV6-1,TRBJ1-5,NA,CASSEGNSFNQPQHF,TGTGCCAGCAGTGAAGGAAACTCCTTTAATCAGCCCCAGCATTTT
few,TRBV2,TRBJ1-5,TRBD1,CASSYRTGEVQPQHF,TGTGCCAGCAGTTACCGGACAGGGGAAGTTCAGCCCCAGCATTTT
NA,TRBV18,TRBJ1-5,TRBD1,CASSPSGQGDQPQHF,TGTGCCAGCTCACCGTCGGGACAGGGGGATCAGCCCCAGCATTTT
NA,TRBV6-2/TRBV6-3,TRBJ2-2,NA,CASSYSRGAGGELFF,TGTGCCAGCAGTTACTCCCGGGGAGCGGGCGGGGAGCTGTTTTTT
many,TRBV27,TRBJ1-4,TRBD1,CASRPGTANYLTTNEKLFF,TGTGCCAGCCGCCCCGGGACAGCTAATTATTTGACAACTAATGAAAAACTGTTTTTT
NA,TRBV6-5,TRBJ1-6,NA,CASSYSDSPLHF,TGTGCCAGCAGTTACTCGGATTCACCCCTCCACTTT
NA,TRBV30,TRBJ1-1,NA,CAWSVGNTEAFF,TGTGCCTGGAGTGTAGGGAACACTGAAGCTTTCTTT
NA,TRBV27,TRBJ1-5,TRBD1,CASSLSVTGQGNQPQHF,TGTGCCAGCAGTTTATCCGTTACAGGACAGGGCAATCAGCCCCAGCATTTT
NA,TRBV7-2,TRBJ1-6,NA,CASGVTGNSPLHF,TGTGCCAGCGGCGTTACAGGGAATTCACCCCTCCACTTT
NA,TRBV9,TRBJ2-3,NA,CASSVETVYSTDTQYF,TGTGCCAGCAGCGTAGAAACAGTTTATTCCACAGATACGCAGTATTTT
NA,TRBV6-1,TRBJ1-1,NA,CASSELPPTLGGMNTEAFF,TGTGCCAGCAGTGAACTCCCCCCCACCCTCGGGGGAATGAACACTGAAGCTTTCTTT
NA,TRBV6-5,TRBJ1-1,NA,CASHLGNTEAFF,TGTGCCAGTCACCTAGGGAACACTGAAGCTTTCTTT
NA,TRBV11-3,TRBJ2-2,TRBD1,CASSLGQGSVTGELFF,TGTGCCAGCAGCTTGGGACAGGGGTCGGTCACCGGGGAGCTGTTTTTT
NA,TRBV20-1,TRBJ1-1,NA,CSASGVTEAFF,TGCAGTGCTAGTGGGGTCACTGAAGCTTTCTTT
NA,TRBV25-1,TRBJ2-2,TRBD1,CASSLRDRDTGELFF,TGTGCCAGCAGTCTCCGGGACAGGGACACCGGGGAGCTGTTTTTT
few,TRBV7-8,TRBJ1-1,NA,CASSVWGDEAFF,TGTGCCAGCAGCGTATGGGGTGATGAAGCTTTCTTT
NA,TRBV6-5,TRBJ1-5,NA,CASTPPGRGPQHF,TGTGCCAGCACTCCGCCGGGGCGCGGGCCCCAGCATTTT
NA,TRBV14,TRBJ2-1,NA,CASSAESSYNEQFF,TGTGCCAGCAGCGCAGAAAGCTCCTACAATGAGCAGTTCTTC
once,TRBV7-2,TRBJ1-5,NA,CASSLFRGYQPQHF,TGTGCCAGCAGCTTATTTCGGGGATATCAGCCCCAGCATTTT
once,TRBV29-1,TRBJ2-7,NA,CSVNLAERSYEQYF,TGCAGCGTTAACTTAGCGGAACGCTCCTACGAGCAGTACTTC
NA,TRBV24-1,TRBJ2-3,NA,CATSDPISLSTDTQYF,TGTGCCACCAGTGACCCGATCTCCCTAAGCACAGATACGCAGTATTTT
NA,TRBV6-1,TRBJ2-1,NA,CASSERGGYNEQFF,TGTGCCAGCAGTGAAAGGGGCGGCTACAATGAGCAGTTCTTC
NA,TRBV3-1/TRBV3-2,TRBJ1-1,NA,CASSQEGRGGSSEAFF,TGTGCCAGCAGCCAAGAAGGTCGGGGGGGATCGTCTGAAGCTTTCTTT
NA,TRBV2,TRBJ1-1,NA,CASRYSLNTEAFF,TGTGCCAGCAGGTACAGCTTGAACACTGAAGCTTTCTTT
NA,TRBV5-4,TRBJ1-2,NA,CASSSRKGLYGYTF,TGTGCCAGCAGCTCCCGAAAGGGACTGTATGGCTACACCTTC
NA,TRBV19,TRBJ2-4,NA,CASSSVEVAKNIQYF,TGTGCCAGTAGTTCCGTTGAGGTAGCCAAAAACATTCAGTACTTC